A few counts support the clone carrying this TCR beta chain. Its antigen is as yet unknown. MiXCR, applied by TCRdb to the 5' RACE reads, yields one record per CDR3 protein. The data contain 300,000 or so distinct CDR3 sequences, around 8.1% of them singletons. The sample belongs to a study of T cells after yellow fever vaccination. Findings and limits, study-wide: In post-booster samples, most primary-vaccination clones reappeared (roughly 96% CD4, around 87% CD8). A weaker secondary response peaked on day 5, the primary on day 15.

CDR3 length equals 14 residues. Germline CDR1 reads SQVTM; CDR2 reads ANQGSEA. J gave up 4 bases and V 1 base, and 5 bases lay outside the gene matches. The input for sequencing was PBMCs, taken approximately 40 days after the first yellow fever vaccination. This receptor was obtained from a man younger than 35 who received the YFV17D yellow fever vaccine. The chain employs TRBV29-1 and TRBJ2-5; 8 bases line up with TRBD1. The CDR3 spells CSVEVAGGGETQYF. The CDR3 DNA reads TGCAGCGTTGAAGTTGCAGGGGGCGGAGAGACCCAGTACTTC.